Each of the 24 T cell receptor beta chains below was sequenced from the same sample in a study of patients and donors after allogeneic stem cell transplantation. TCRdb called the RT-PCR reads again in MiXCR, with one record for every CDR3 protein. This sample has about a million distinct CDR3 sequences, with 15% to 20% found just once. The sequencing input was blood, either unsorted or a sorted T cell fraction (not recorded which). The receptors were sampled from a human donor who was either an allogeneic HSCT recipient or a stem cell or donor lymphocyte infusion donor (not recorded which). It is not recorded whose cells these are; they may come from a transplant donor.

The table lists this clonotype with many counts. The V call is TRBV29-1, the J call TRBJ1-2; possibly TRBD1 for D (5 bases). With 7 bases removed from V and 8 bases from J, the gap between germline ends came to 17 bases. This CDR3 is 12 amino acids long. Germline V gene sequence: CDR1 SQVTM, CDR2 ANQGSEA. CDR3 residues: CSAAQARRGYTF. The CDR3 DNA reads TGCAGCGCTGCACAGGCCCGGAGGGGCTACACCTTC.

This clonotype was observed a handful of times. This CDR3 is missing its conserved last phenylalanine or tryptophan, likely due to a read error. The limits of the CDR3 on the DNA are not certain, so only TCRdb's listed CDR3 is given. The rearrangement links TRBV29-1 to TRBJ1-1; the D call in the table, TRBD1, was not verified against the DNA. Germline-derived CDR1 and CDR2 are SQVTM and ANQGSEA. A total of 11 residues make up the CDR3, ends included. The CDR3 here is CSVTVGTALGL.

In its sample, this clonotype was seen many times. The chain is built from TRBV12-3 or TRBV12-4 and TRBJ2-1; TRBD2 matches 7 bases. V lost 0 bases to trimming and J lost 6 bases; unmatched junction nucleotides: 5. The CDR3 totals 15 residues. CDR3 amino acids: CASSLAGGSLNEQFF. CDR3 DNA sequence: TGTGCCAGCAGTTTAGCGGGAGGGTCCCTCAATGAGCAGTTCTTC.

Of note for this clonotype: A much larger clone differs by one base, so this may be a read error. The CDR3 region has the DNA TGTGCCAGCGGCCCCGGGAACACAGATACGCAGTATTTT. It is translated as CASGPGNTDTQYF. The chain uses TRBV12-3 or TRBV12-4 and TRBJ2-3; D perhaps matches TRBD2 (5 bases). The V gene lost 8 bases and the J gene lost 2 bases, with 11 bases spanning the gap. The CDR3 totals 13 residues.

This clonotype was recorded at least ten times. The chain recombines TRBV24-1 with TRBJ1-2; perhaps TRBD1 as D (5 bases). Trimming pared 4 bases from V and 1 base from J, leaving 15 bases between. Germline CDR1 reads KGHDR; CDR2 reads SFDVKD. This CDR3 spans 16 amino acids. The CDR3 reads CATSDPHDSNNYGYTF. In DNA form, the CDR3 reads TGTGCCACCAGTGACCCCCACGACAGCAATAACTATGGCTACACCTTC.

J is TRBJ2-1 and V is TRBV20-1; D uncertain. The germline CDR1 and CDR2 sequences are DFQATT and SNEGSKA (reference sequence). V was cut by 0 bases and J by 5 bases, with 23 bases left in between. The CDR3 length is 18 residues. CDR3 DNA: TGCAGTGCTAGAGATCCATTACGGGCGCTGACCGCCCACAATGAGCAGTTCTTC. The encoded protein is CSARDPLRALTAHNEQFF.

The rearrangement uses TRBV12-3 or TRBV12-4 and TRBJ2-1; maybe TRBD2 (5 bases). The CDR3 sequence is 15 residues long. The germline V and J ends were trimmed by 6 bases and 4 bases, with 16 bases remaining between them. The CDR3 DNA sequence: TGTGCCAGCAGCCCTCTCGGGGTGGGGTACAATGAGCAGTTCTTC. This sequence encodes CASSPLGVGYNEQFF.

The chain has TRBV5-1 and TRBJ2-5; D uncertain. The germline gives CDR1 SGHRS, CDR2 YFSETQ. CDR3 length equals 13 residues. The germline V and J ends were trimmed by 7 bases and 5 bases, with 15 bases remaining between them. The CDR3 nucleotides read TGCGCCAGCCGCTGGCGAGGTTGGGAGACCCAGTACTTC. Protein product: CASRWRGWETQYF. The full variable domain, in which reference TRBV5-1 and TRBJ2-5 provide the parts outside the CDR3, is KAGVTQTPRYLIKTRGQQVTLSCSPISGHRSVSWYQQTPGQGLQFLFEYFSETQRNKGNFPGRFSGRQFSNSRSEMNVSTLELGDSALYLCASRWRGWETQYFGPGTRLLVL.

The V call is TRBV10-3, the J call TRBJ2-2, with 14 nucleotides matching TRBD2. The germline V gene encodes CDR1 ENHRY and CDR2 SYGVKD. This CDR3 has 19 residues. Trimming took 3 bases from V and 1 from J; bases not matched to a gene: 7. CDR3 residues: CAISDPGLAGGLNTGELFF. The CDR3 nucleotides are TGTGCCATCAGTGACCCCGGACTAGCGGGGGGCTTGAACACCGGGGAGCTGTTTTTT.

The V gene is TRBV30, the J gene TRBJ1-1; possible D gene TRBD1, 5 bases. The CDR3 totals 15 residues. The V and J ends lost 0 bases and 1 base respectively, with 12 bases between them. Germline V lookup: CDR1 GTSNPN, CDR2 SVGIG (reference sequence). The CDR3 nucleotides are TGTGCCTGGAGTGTATGGGGACTCCCGAACACTGAAGCTTTCTTT. It specifies CAWSVWGLPNTEAFF.

This clonotype was counted only a few times. The chain links TRBV9 to TRBJ1-2; D is perhaps TRBD1 (5 bases). Trimming took 0 bases from V and 6 from J, leaving 15 bases between them. The germline V gene has CDR1 SGDLS and CDR2 YYNGEE. This CDR3 region has 15 residues. In nucleotides, the CDR3 is TGTGCCAGCAGCGTAGCTTGGGTGGGGGGGGATGGCTACACCTTC. Protein: CASSVAWVGGDGYTF.

This clonotype was seen a few times. This sequence joins TRBV14 and TRBJ1-2; weak D call: TRBD1 (6 bases). Germline V lookup: CDR1 SGHDN, CDR2 FVKESK. The CDR3 has 15 residues. V lost 8 bases and J lost 4, with 20 bases in between. The CDR3 loop reads CASPSSRTERYGYTF. The CDR3, as DNA: TGTGCCAGCCCTTCCAGTCGGACAGAGCGCTATGGCTACACCTTC.

This clonotype was counted ten times or more. The rearrangement links TRBV12-3 or TRBV12-4 to TRBJ1-5; no reliable D call. The CDR3 is 15 residues long. Trimming pared 5 bases from V and 7 bases from J, leaving 18 bases between. DNA of the CDR3: TGTGCCAGCAGTAAATCGCCGGGCCCACAACAGCCCCAGCATTTT. This codes for CASSKSPGPQQPQHF.

V is TRBV7-2 and J is TRBJ1-2; tentative D call: TRBD1 (5 bases). This CDR3 contains 16 residues. V lost 0 bases and J 4 bases, leaving 15 bases between the germline ends. The V gene's germline CDR1 is SGHTA and CDR2 FQGNSA. Here the CDR3 reads CASSLAGGVSGYGYTF. The CDR3 DNA reads as TGTGCCAGCAGCTTAGCGGGGGGAGTTTCGGGCTATGGCTACACCTTC. Full variable domain (rest looked up from reference TRBV7-2 and TRBJ1-2): GAGVSQSPSNKVTEKGKDVELRCDPISGHTALYWYRQSLGQGLEFLIYFQGNSAPDKSGLPSDRFSAERTGGSVSTLTIQRTQQEDSAVYLCASSLAGGVSGYGYTFGSGTRLTVV.

J is TRBJ2-2 and V is TRBV29-1, with 7 bases matching TRBD2. The junction had 6 bases not matched to a gene; V was cut back by 6 bases and J by 2 bases. The CDR3 extends over 14 amino acids. Germline CDR1 is SQVTM and CDR2 is ANQGSEA. The CDR3 reads CSVSAGKNTGELFF. The CDR3, as DNA: TGCAGCGTCTCAGCGGGAAAAAACACCGGGGAGCTGTTTTTT.

This clonotype occurred a few times. This sequence joins TRBV4-2 and TRBJ2-3; D may be TRBD1 (6 bases). CDR3 size: 17 residues. Germline CDR1 and CDR2: LGHNA and YNFKEQ. Trimming took off 4 bases at V and 2 bases at J, with 19 bases between the two ends. The CDR3 coding sequence is TGTGCCAGCAGCCGCGCGAGCCAGGGGTCCGACACAGATACGCAGTATTTT. Amino acid sequence: CASSRASQGSDTDTQYF.

This clonotype was seen only a few times. The chain uses TRBV2 and TRBJ2-5, with no clear D. Germline CDR1 reads SNHLY; CDR2 reads FYNNEI. Trimming took off 1 base at V and 0 bases at J, with 9 bases between the two ends. The CDR3 runs to 15 residues. The CDR3 loop is CASSEEGYYQETQYF. The CDR3 DNA is TGTGCCAGCAGTGAAGAGGGCTACTACCAAGAGACCCAGTACTTC. The entire variable domain, with the rest obtained from reference TRBV2 and TRBJ2-5, is as follows: EPEVTQTPSHQVTQMGQEVILRCVPISNHLYFYWYRQILGQKVEFLVSFYNNEISEKSEIFDDQFSVERPDGSNFTLKIRSTKLEDSAMYFCASSEEGYYQETQYFGPGTRLLVL.

V is TRBV7-7 and J is TRBJ2-1; 10 bases agree with TRBD2. Per germline, CDR1 SSHAT and CDR2 FNYEAQ (reference sequence). The CDR3 is made up of 15 amino acids. V gave up 5 bases and J gave up 6 bases; unmatched junction bases: 7. Here the CDR3 reads CASSPSSGSGNEQFF. CDR3 sequence (DNA): TGTGCCAGCAGCCCATCTAGCGGGAGCGGCAATGAGCAGTTCTTC.

A few counts support this clonotype. The genes are TRBV9 and TRBJ2-1; possibly TRBD1 or TRBD2 for D (5 bases each). CDR1 SGDLS and CDR2 YYNGEE come from the germline V gene. V was pared by 2 bases and J by 6 bases, with 15 bases between. The CDR3 spans 15 residues. The CDR3 here is CASSVLGTPLNEQFF. In DNA form, the CDR3 reads TGTGCCAGCAGCGTCCTGGGGACCCCTCTCAATGAGCAGTTCTTC.

This clonotype was seen ten or more times. V gene TRBV12-3 or TRBV12-4 combines with J gene TRBJ2-7; 9 bases match TRBD1. J was trimmed by 5 bases and V by 6 bases; bases with no gene match: 11. The CDR3 length is 15 residues. The CDR3 region is CASRSPGQGIDEQYF. In DNA, the CDR3 is TGTGCCAGCAGGTCTCCGGGACAGGGAATCGACGAGCAGTACTTC.

This clonotype was picked up a small number of times. The chain employs TRBV6-6 and TRBJ1-1, with D unclear. The V end was cut by 7 bases, the J end by 4 bases, with 13 bases between. Germline V CDR1 and CDR2: MNHNY, SVGAGI (reference sequence). The CDR3 contains 13 residues. The CDR3 DNA reads TGTGCCAGCATGCGAAGAGCCCTCACTGAAGCTTTCTTT. Encoded protein: CASMRRALTEAFF.

This clonotype was seen many times. J is TRBJ2-3 and V is TRBV20-1; D remains unclear. The CDR3 length is 14 residues. The V gene lost 5 bases and the J gene lost 0 bases, with 12 bases spanning the gap. Per the germline V gene, CDR1 is DFQATT and CDR2 is SNEGSKA (reference sequence). CDR3 nucleotide sequence: TGCAGTGCTTTCCCTGGCGGTAGCACAGATACGCAGTATTTT. This translates into CSAFPGGSTDTQYF.

This clonotype appeared a few times. The J gene is TRBJ2-3, the V gene TRBV7-2, with D perhaps matching TRBD2 (6 bases). V dropped 5 bases and J dropped 9 bases, with 12 bases sitting between them. CDR3 length: 12 residues. Germline assignment: CDR1 SGHTA and CDR2 FQGNSA. CDR3 sequence (DNA): TGTGCCAGCAGCCCATCACTAGCCACGCAGTATTTT. As protein: CASSPSLATQYF.

This clonotype has more than one count but fewer than ten. The chain recombines TRBV12-3 or TRBV12-4 with TRBJ1-6; D is undetermined. The CDR3 spans 14 residues. V was pared by 5 bases and J by 2 bases, with 7 bases between. The CDR3 coding sequence is TGTGCCAGCAGTACGCGGCCCTATAATTCACCCCTCCACTTT. It specifies CASSTRPYNSPLHF.